The source of this TCR beta chain is a study of T cell repertoires in cytomegalovirus infection. Study-wide background: CMV epitopes used comprised recently identified HLA-C-restricted ones and well-studied HLA-B-restricted ones. It can be stated that public TCR beta signatures indicated CMV infection as well as a matching HLA type.

MiXCR, run by TCRdb on the reads, gives a single entry per CDR3 protein. The sample yields 100,000 to 120,000 distinct CDR3 sequences, over 25% seen once. Overall study results and limits: The cumulative frequency of public TCR beta families distinguished individuals who carried CMV together with the relevant HLA. Dominant in the ex vivo response were TCR beta clonotypes restricted by HLA-C and specific for CMV.

The CDR3 consists of 16 residues. Germline CDR1 reads LNHDA; CDR2 reads SQIVND (reference sequence). The V gene end was trimmed by 5 bases and the J gene end by 0 bases; junction bases not matched to a gene: 9. This clonotype has only a few counts. Its antigen is unknown. This sequence joins TRBV19 and TRBJ2-7, with 8 bases fitting TRBD1. The sample in question was CD8+ T cells from cultured PBMCs, obtained from culture after CMV antigen stimulation. This TCR was sampled from a human donor in good health (CMV status not recorded). Some clones in this sample may be carry-over from other donors' samples. Here the CDR3 DNA reads TGTGCCAGTAGTCCGAGACAGGGGATGAGCTCCTACGAGCAGTACTTC. Translating it yields CASSPRQGMSSYEQYF.